This T cell receptor beta chain was obtained from a study of blood T cell repertoires in COVID-19. Study-level background: Researchers got acute and convalescent COVID-19 samples from the United States, Italy and Spain. Sources were T cells, B-cell-depleted T cells, or PBMCs; the material itself was cDNA or gDNA.

The data were produced by immunoSEQ multiplex PCR, yet TCRdb's version contains in-frame clones alone and is incomplete. Here the sample spans 350,000 to 450,000 clones, approximately 93% being singletons. Germline CDR1 SGHDT, CDR2 YYEEEE. V dropped 0 bases and J dropped 8 bases, with 11 bases sitting between them. This CDR3 has 13 residues. The receptor's source is a woman in her thirties or forties who had been exposed to COVID-19. V is TRBV5-6 and J is TRBJ1-2, with D perhaps matching TRBD1 (6 bases). Sequences were obtained from PBMCs or T cells enriched from blood (not recorded which). The CDR3: CASSLEGGRGYTF. DNA of the CDR3: TGTGCCAGCAGCTTGGAAGGGGGACGAGGCTACACCTTC.